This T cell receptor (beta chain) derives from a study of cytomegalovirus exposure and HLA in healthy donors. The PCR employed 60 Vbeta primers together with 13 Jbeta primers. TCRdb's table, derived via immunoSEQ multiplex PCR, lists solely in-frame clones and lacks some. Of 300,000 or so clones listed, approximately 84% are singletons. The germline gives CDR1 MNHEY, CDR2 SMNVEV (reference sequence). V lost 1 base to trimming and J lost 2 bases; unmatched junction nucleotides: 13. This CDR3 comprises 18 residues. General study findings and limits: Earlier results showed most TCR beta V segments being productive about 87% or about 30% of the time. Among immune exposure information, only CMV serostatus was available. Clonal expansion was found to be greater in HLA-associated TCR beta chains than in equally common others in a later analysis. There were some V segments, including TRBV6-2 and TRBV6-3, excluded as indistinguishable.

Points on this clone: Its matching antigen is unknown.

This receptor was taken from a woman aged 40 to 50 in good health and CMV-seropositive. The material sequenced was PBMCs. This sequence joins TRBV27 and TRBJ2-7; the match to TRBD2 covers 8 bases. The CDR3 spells CASSLLGPYAGGAYEQYF. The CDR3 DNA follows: TGTGCCAGCAGTTTATTGGGGCCCTATGCGGGAGGTGCCTACGAGCAGTACTTC.